One and the same sample provided the 18 T cell receptor beta chains below, sequenced in a study of human T cells and chemical hapten exposure. TCRdb reanalysed the RACE reads using MiXCR and keeps one entry per CDR3 protein. The sample records around 180,000 distinct CDR3 sequences, almost 30% being singletons. Time point reported: pre-sensitization, week 0. This sample's treatment: therapeutic diphenylcyclopropenone sensitization with weekly scalp DPC. Source: whole blood, taken in connection with sensitization to the hapten diphenylcyclopropenone (DPC). The receptors originated from a woman aged 25 to 39 with alopecia areata. Some clones in this sample may be carry-over from other donors' samples.

The chain is built from TRBV10-3 and TRBJ1-4, with 7 positions matching TRBD1. In germline, CDR1 is ENHRY, CDR2 SYGVKD. CDR3 length equals 17 residues. V trimming: 0 bases; J trimming: 5 bases; junction bases outside the gene matches: 9. The CDR3 DNA reads TGTGCCATCAGTGAGTCAGCAAGGGGGCGATCAAATGAAAAACTGTTTTTT. As protein: CAISESARGRSNEKLFF.

V and J are TRBV7-2 and TRBJ2-7; possibly TRBD2 for D (5 bases). The CDR3 has 15 amino acids. V was shortened by 1 base and J by 2 bases, with 12 bases between the two germline ends. In germline, CDR1 is SGHTA, CDR2 FQGNSA. Here the CDR3 reads CASSLGPSLPYEQYF. CDR3 bases: TGTGCCAGCAGCTTAGGGCCTAGCCTACCCTACGAGCAGTACTTC.

V usage is TRBV6-4 and J usage is TRBJ2-7; D may be TRBD1 (5 bases). Germline-derived CDR1 and CDR2 are MRHNA and SNTAGT. Trimming left V 8 bases short and J 5 bases short, with 19 bases between. The CDR3 is 14 residues long. DNA of the CDR3: TGTGCCAGCTACTCCGGACATACGCTCCACGAGCAGTACTTC. Protein: CASYSGHTLHEQYF.

This clonotype was counted between two and nine times. The chain combines TRBV28 with TRBJ2-7, with D unclear. CDR1 and CDR2 (germline): MDHEN, SYDVKM. V lost 5 bases and J 9 bases, leaving 11 bases between the germline ends. This CDR3 is built from 11 residues. The DNA of the CDR3 is TGTGCCAGCAGTAACCTCGCCGGGCAGTACTTC. Encoded protein: CASSNLAGQYF. The variable domain in full, with the rest retrieved from reference TRBV28 and TRBJ2-7, is DVKVTQSSRYLVKRTGEKVFLECVQDMDHENMFWYRQDPGLGLRLIYFSYDVKMKEKGDIPEGYSVSREKKERFSLILESASTNQTSMYLCASSNLAGQYFGPGTRLTVT.

This chain links TRBV18 with TRBJ2-5, with D perhaps TRBD1 (5 bases). With 5 bases removed from V and 5 bases from J, the gap between germline ends came to 12 bases. Germline CDR1 is KGHSH and CDR2 is LQKENI. This CDR3 has 13 residues. The CDR3 reads CASSSYQGETQYF. The CDR3 DNA reads as TGTGCCAGCTCATCCTACCAGGGCGAGACCCAGTACTTC.

The rearrangement uses TRBV6-2 or TRBV6-3 and TRBJ1-1; D gene unclear. This CDR3 has 13 residues. In germline, CDR1 is MNHEY, CDR2 SVGEGT. V was pared by 5 bases and J by 0 bases, with 7 bases between. In nucleotides, the CDR3 is TGTGCCAGCAGTCAGATCATGAACACTGAAGCTTTCTTT. Protein product: CASSQIMNTEAFF.

J is TRBJ1-2 and V is TRBV4-3; maybe TRBD1 (5 bases). Germline CDR1 and CDR2: LGHNA and YSLEER. The CDR3 totals 16 residues. The V gene lost 0 bases and the J gene lost 2 bases, with 13 bases spanning the gap. In DNA, the CDR3 is TGCGCCAGCAGCCAAGACCTTACAGGATTCAACTATGGCTACACCTTC. This sequence encodes CASSQDLTGFNYGYTF.

This chain uses TRBV7-2 with TRBJ1-5, with 8 bases identical to TRBD1. This CDR3 has 14 residues. Unmatched junction bases numbered 1, after V lost 1 base and J lost 5 bases. The germline V gene has CDR1 SGHTA and CDR2 FQGNSA. CDR3 amino acids: CASSLVQGDQPQHF. In nucleotides, the CDR3 is TGTGCCAGCAGCTTAGTACAGGGGGATCAGCCCCAGCATTTT.

The V gene is TRBV4-1, the J gene TRBJ1-2; D is uncertain. Between the trimmed V and J ends, which lost 1 base and 8 bases, there was a span of 20 bases. Germline V lookup: CDR1 MGHRA, CDR2 YSYEKL. The CDR3 has 16 residues. The DNA of the CDR3 is TGCGCCAGCAGCCAAGCTTCTAAACTCCCACTTGGGGGCTACACCTTC. Translating gives CASSQASKLPLGGYTF.

This rearrangement joins TRBV10-3 to TRBJ2-5; no clear D. Germline CDR1 and CDR2: ENHRY and SYGVKD. The CDR3 covers 11 residues. V lost 4 bases and J 5 bases, leaving 5 bases between the germline ends. The CDR3 sequence: CAISVGETQYF. CDR3 nucleotide sequence: TGTGCCATCAGTGTTGGGGAGACCCAGTACTTC.

This clonotype was seen more than once but under ten times. The chain combines TRBV5-6 with TRBJ2-2; the D is unclear. This CDR3 has 13 amino acids. V was cut by 1 base and J by 8 bases, with 9 bases left in between. CDR1 is SGHDT, CDR2 YYEEEE, per germline. CDR3 coding DNA: TGTGCCAGCAGCTTGAGGTTTGCGGGGGAGCTGTTTTTT. Translation gives CASSLRFAGELFF.

The CDR3 DNA is TGTGCCACCAGCAGGGACAGTGTGGAAGCTTTCTTT. This encodes CATSRDSVEAFF. The genes are TRBV15 and TRBJ1-1; D might be TRBD1 (6 bases). The V gene's germline CDR1 is LNHNV and CDR2 YYDKDF (reference sequence). The CDR3 is 12 amino acids. Trimming removed 3 bases at V and 8 bases at J, with 10 bases between.

This chain joins TRBV4-3 and TRBJ1-4, with a tentative D call TRBD1 (5 bases). Germline V gene sequence: CDR1 LGHNA, CDR2 YSLEER. Trimming left V 0 bases short and J 8 bases short, with 13 bases between. The CDR3 extends over 15 amino acids. CDR3 in amino acids: CASSQEGHPGEKLFF. As DNA, the CDR3 is TGCGCCAGCAGCCAAGAGGGGCACCCGGGGGAAAAACTGTTTTTT.

This clonotype was observed once. J is TRBJ1-1 and V is TRBV20-1, with D possibly matching TRBD1 (5 bases). The CDR3 totals 14 residues. CDR1 DFQATT and CDR2 SNEGSKA come from the germline V gene (reference sequence). Between the trimmed V and J ends, which lost 5 bases and 3 bases, there was a span of 16 bases. The CDR3 DNA sequence: TGCAGTGCTCCGGTGGGGGGGAAACACACTGAAGCTTTCTTT. It yields the protein CSAPVGGKHTEAFF.

The sample holds a few counts of this clonotype. The gene calls are TRBV20-1 and TRBJ2-3, with TRBD2 matching 11 bases. V dropped 6 bases and J dropped 4; count of bases not matched to a gene: 6. The CDR3 is 14 amino acids. Germline CDR1 reads DFQATT; CDR2 reads SNEGSKA (reference sequence). CDR3 region: CSATTSGGADTQYF. The CDR3 bases are TGCAGTGCCACTACTAGCGGGGGAGCAGATACGCAGTATTTT.

The chain uses TRBV6-2 or TRBV6-3 and TRBJ1-1; D is uncertain. With 7 bases removed from V and 3 bases from J, the gap between germline ends came to 12 bases. The CDR3 is made up of 13 amino acids. Per the germline V gene, CDR1 is MNHEY and CDR2 is SVGEGT. In nucleotides, the CDR3 is TGTGCCAGCATTAGCAACTCGTACACTGAAGCTTTCTTT. Encoded protein: CASISNSYTEAFF.

This chain uses TRBV6-6 with TRBJ1-5, with unresolved D. Germline lookup yields CDR1 MNHNY and CDR2 SVGAGI (reference sequence). This CDR3 has 15 residues. V was trimmed by 6 bases and J by 2 bases, leaving 14 bases between them. CDR3 sequence: CASSSTPNGNQPQHF. CDR3 bases: TGTGCCAGCAGCTCGACCCCCAACGGCAATCAGCCCCAGCATTTT.

The chain links TRBV5-4 to TRBJ1-1; D ambiguous. The CDR3 totals 13 residues. Trimming left V 2 bases short and J 8 bases short, with 13 bases between. The germline CDR1 and CDR2 sequences are SGHNT and YYREEE (reference sequence). This CDR3 is CASSFRLLDEAFF. DNA of the CDR3: TGTGCCAGCAGCTTTAGGCTACTGGACGAAGCTTTCTTT.